This TCR beta chain was observed in a study of radiotherapy plus CTLA-4 blockade in lung cancer. Study-wide context: Among all patients, roughly 19% showed objective responses, while roughly 34% had disease control.

The CDR3 extends over 12 amino acids. Per germline, CDR1 GTSNPN and CDR2 SVGIG (reference sequence). The repertoire was sequenced with immunoSEQ multiplex PCR; TCRdb's copy has only in-frame clones and lacks some. Of 90,000 to 150,000 clones listed, about four fifths are singletons. On this clone itself: Mismatch with germline at one junction end may stem from a read error.

Sequenced here: peripheral blood, sampled from a patient treated with radiotherapy plus ipilimumab. V and J are TRBV30 and TRBJ2-3; maybe TRBD1 (6 bases). The receptor was isolated from a human donor with non-small cell lung cancer who had a partial response to radiotherapy plus ipilimumab. The CDR3 sequence is CAWTRRGDAQYF. In nucleotides, the CDR3 is TGTGCCTGGACCCGCAGGGGAGATGCGCAGTATTTT.